This entry lists 30 T cell receptor beta chains sequenced from one sample in a study of tumor and adjacent non-tumor tissue in lung cancer. Three rounds of nested PCR, following a modified ARM-PCR protocol, produced the TCRbeta library. TCRdb reanalysed the multiplex PCR reads using MiXCR and keeps one entry per CDR3 protein. The data contain around 75,000 distinct CDR3 sequences, roughly 70% of them singletons. The template was RNA from unsorted bulk tissue. Distant lung tissue was collected more than 3 cm away from the tumor edge. Sample: distant non-tumor lung tissue. These receptors were taken from a woman in her fifties or sixties with non-small cell lung cancer.

This clonotype was seen just once. The V gene is TRBV11-3, the J gene TRBJ2-3; weak D call: TRBD1 (6 bases). This CDR3 is built from 13 residues. In germline, CDR1 is SGHNT, CDR2 YENEEA. CDR3 sequence reads: CISSWRGTNTQYF. The CDR3 DNA reads as TGTATCAGCAGCTGGCGTGGGACAAATACGCAGTATTTT.

On this clonotype: This may be a read error, as it is one base from a much larger clone. The rearrangement uses TRBV20-1 and TRBJ2-1; no clear D gene. CDR3 length equals 15 residues. The germline CDR1 and CDR2 sequences are DFQATT and SNEGSKA (reference sequence). The V end lost 5 bases, the J end lost 7 bases, and 21 bases lay between the germline ends. The CDR3 is CSAAPLVGSWNEQFF. The CDR3 region has the DNA TGCAGTGCTGCTCCTCTAGTGGGGTCTTGGAATGAGCAGTTCTTC.

The V and J genes are TRBV6-2 or TRBV6-3 and TRBJ2-7; tentatively, D is TRBD2 (6 bases). The CDR3 spans 14 residues. V was clipped by 5 bases and J by 3 bases, with 14 bases between them. Germline V gene lookup returns CDR1 MNHEY and CDR2 SVGEGT. The CDR3 region is CASSEAGFFYEQYF. In nucleotides, the CDR3 is TGTGCCAGCAGTGAAGCGGGCTTCTTCTACGAGCAGTACTTC.

This clonotype was recorded once. This chain connects TRBV4-1 to TRBJ1-1; unclear D gene. The CDR3 covers 16 residues. V lost 0 bases and J 6 bases, leaving 17 bases between the germline ends. Germline loops: CDR1 MGHRA, CDR2 YSYEKL. CDR3 nucleotide sequence: TGCGCCAGCAGCCAAGATCGTTACAGTGCGAATGCTGAAGCTTTCTTT. Translation gives CASSQDRYSANAEAFF.

Details on this clonotype: A read error may explain this, as a much larger clone is one base away. This chain uses TRBV28 with TRBJ1-2; D not resolved. V was clipped by 2 bases and J by 3 bases, with 16 bases between them. Germline CDR1 reads MDHEN; CDR2 reads SYDVKM. The CDR3 has 16 residues. The CDR3 is CASSLTVDRGYYGYTF. CDR3 DNA sequence: TGTGCCAGCAGTTTAACCGTAGATCGGGGTTACTATGGCTACACCTTC.

This clonotype was observed a few times. The chain carries TRBV7-9 and TRBJ2-6; D is unclear. The CDR3 covers 16 residues. V dropped 2 bases and J dropped 0 bases, with 8 bases sitting between them. Germline lookup yields CDR1 SEHNR and CDR2 FQNEAQ (reference sequence). The CDR3 spells CASSLSTASGANVLTF. The DNA of the CDR3 is TGTGCCAGCAGCTTATCTACGGCCTCTGGGGCCAACGTCCTGACTTTC.

This clonotype was seen at least ten times. The rearrangement links TRBV12-3 or TRBV12-4 to TRBJ2-3, with 10 bases identical to TRBD2. The length of the CDR3 is 14 residues. The V gene end was trimmed by 7 bases and the J gene end by 4 bases; junction bases not matched to a gene: 5. The CDR3 sequence is CASNILAGADTQYF. The CDR3 region has the DNA TGTGCCAGCAATATCCTAGCGGGAGCAGATACGCAGTATTTT.

For this clonotype: A much larger clone differs by one base, so this may be a read error. The chain joins TRBV4-1 to TRBJ1-2; the match to TRBD1 covers 11 bases. Germline V gives CDR1 MGHRA, CDR2 YSYEKL. The CDR3 consists of 15 residues. The CDR3 protein is CTSSERTGGDYGYTF. CDR3 DNA: TGCACCAGCAGCGAAAGGACAGGGGGCGACTATGGCTACACCTTC.

This clonotype was seen more than once but under ten times. J is TRBJ2-7 and V is TRBV18; tentatively, D is TRBD1 (5 bases). V lost 3 bases to trimming and J lost 6 bases, with 15 bases between them. Germline CDR1 KGHSH, CDR2 LQKENI. CDR3 length: 14 amino acids. This chain's CDR3 is CASSPVPPRGEQYF. In nucleotides, the CDR3 is TGTGCCAGCTCACCTGTCCCACCAAGGGGCGAGCAGTACTTC.

This chain links TRBV20-1 with TRBJ2-1; D perhaps matches TRBD2 (6 bases). The CDR3 has 14 amino acids. The V end lost 8 bases, the J end lost 0 bases, and 14 bases lay between the germline ends. Looked up from germline, CDR1 is DFQATT and CDR2 is SNEGSKA (reference sequence). CDR3 DNA: TGCAGTACAACGGAGGGTAGCTCCTACAATGAGCAGTTCTTC. Translation gives CSTTEGSSYNEQFF.

V is TRBV20-1 and J is TRBJ1-2, with unresolved D. Germline V lookup: CDR1 DFQATT, CDR2 SNEGSKA (reference sequence). This CDR3 is built from 11 residues. The ends were cut back, 7 bases at V and 10 bases at J, with 16 bases in the middle. CDR3 residues: CSGRTYLDYTF. The CDR3 DNA is TGCAGTGGCAGGACCTACCTTGACTACACCTTC.

This clonotype was recorded many times. The rearrangement links TRBV28 to TRBJ2-3; unclear D gene. The CDR3 has 14 amino acids. CDR1 and CDR2 (germline): MDHEN, SYDVKM. V dropped 5 bases and J dropped 7 bases, with 16 bases sitting between them. As DNA, the CDR3 is TGTGCCAGCAGTCTGGGTCTGATGTCGAATACGCAGTATTTT. As protein: CASSLGLMSNTQYF.

Details on this clonotype: A junction end diverges from the germline sequence, so it may reflect a read error. This rearrangement joins TRBV11-1 to TRBJ2-7, with 7 bases lining up with TRBD2. The germline V gene encodes CDR1 SGHAT and CDR2 FQDESV (reference sequence). The CDR3 spans 15 residues. The CDR3 loop is CTSSRMGPGGYDQYF. The CDR3 DNA reads as TGTACCAGCAGCCGAATGGGACCGGGGGGATACGATCAGTACTTC.

This clonotype was observed at least ten times. The chain combines TRBV29-1 with TRBJ1-5; the D gene is possibly TRBD1 (6 bases). V was cut by 4 bases and J by 6 bases, with 13 bases left in between. The germline CDR1 and CDR2 sequences are SQVTM and ANQGSEA. The CDR3 loop spans 13 amino acids. The CDR3 nucleotides are TGCAGCGTTGTAGGGACACTCGGTCAGCCCCAGCATTTT. Translation gives CSVVGTLGQPQHF.

The chain employs TRBV6-5 and TRBJ1-1; 8 bases are a match to TRBD1. J lost 10 bases, V lost 9 bases, and 10 bases had no gene match. CDR1 is MNHEY and CDR2 is SVGAGI in the germline V gene. The CDR3 is 12 residues long. The CDR3 sequence is CASSDPRGRAFF. Written as DNA, the CDR3 is TGTGCCAGTAGCGATCCCAGGGGGCGAGCTTTCTTT.

A remark on this clonotype: A junction boundary mismatches the germline segment, possibly from a read error. The gene calls are TRBV29-1 and TRBJ2-2; tentative D call: TRBD2 (6 bases). Germline V gene sequence: CDR1 SQVTM, CDR2 ANQGSEA. The CDR3 consists of 14 residues. CDR3 amino acids: CNVGGGMDTGKLFF. CDR3 nucleotides: TGCAACGTTGGTGGAGGGATGGACACCGGGAAGCTGTTTTTT.

This chain uses TRBV2 with TRBJ2-3; the D gene is possibly TRBD2 (6 bases). The CDR3 has 13 residues. Germline CDR1 and CDR2: SNHLY and FYNNEI. DNA for the CDR3: TGTGTCAGTGATAAAAGCGGGACAGATACGCAGTATTTT. The encoded protein is CVSDKSGTDTQYF.

Regarding this clonotype: A read error may produce the germline difference seen at one junction end. The rearrangement links TRBV6-5 to TRBJ1-1; D may be TRBD1 (6 bases). This CDR3 region has 14 residues. Germline V gene lookup returns CDR1 MNHEY and CDR2 SVGAGI. The CDR3 coding sequence is TGTGCCAGGTGGCTTACAGGGACGAACCCTGAAGCTTTCTTT. Its protein product is CARWLTGTNPEAFF.

This sequence joins TRBV6-6 and TRBJ2-7; either TRBD1 or TRBD2 may fit D (6 bases each). Germline V CDR1 and CDR2: MNHNY, SVGAGI (reference sequence). The CDR3 consists of 15 residues. V was pared by 6 bases and J by 4 bases, with 19 bases between. The CDR3 region is CASSAAGHGIYEQYF. CDR3 nucleotide sequence: TGTGCCAGCAGCGCTGCGGGACACGGGATTTACGAGCAGTACTTC.

Turning to this clonotype: This may stem from a read error, because a much larger clone lies one nucleotide away. This chain connects TRBV10-3 to TRBJ2-7; the match to TRBD2 covers 12 bases. Germline V gives CDR1 ENHRY, CDR2 SYGVKD. CDR3 length: 16 amino acids. The CDR3 region is CVISDILAGGAYEQYF. The CDR3 DNA reads as TGTGTCATCAGTGACATACTAGCGGGAGGCGCCTACGAGCAGTACTTC.

This clonotype is a singleton in its sample. A much larger clone lies a single base off, so this may be a read error. The rearrangement joins TRBV12-3 or TRBV12-4 to TRBJ1-2; 7 positions agree with TRBD1. CDR3 size: 13 residues. Losses at the gene ends were 6 bases for V and 10 bases for J; bases not matched to a gene: 11. Here the CDR3 DNA reads TGTGCCAGCAGCATCGTCAGGGGGATGAACTACACCTTC. Protein: CASSIVRGMNYTF.

As concerns this clonotype: With a much larger clone just one base away, this may be a read error. The chain employs TRBV6-1 and TRBJ2-2; D perhaps matches TRBD1 (6 bases). Per germline, CDR1 MNHNS and CDR2 SASEGT. The CDR3 is 15 residues long. Trimming removed 5 bases from V and 10 bases from J, with 20 bases in between. CDR3 DNA sequence: TGTGCCAGCAGTCTACCGGTACAGGGAGCCGTGGAGCTGTTTTTT. Translating gives CASSLPVQGAVELFF.

This chain links TRBV10-2 with TRBJ2-2, with D maybe TRBD1 (6 bases). This CDR3 spans 14 amino acids. Trimming left V 7 bases short and J 3 bases short, with 12 bases between. Looked up from germline, CDR1 is WSHSY and CDR2 is SAAADI. Here the CDR3 DNA reads TGCGCCAGCAAGGGCTCAGGGGACACCGGGGAGCTGTTTTTT. Protein product: CASKGSGDTGELFF.

The chain has TRBV20-1 and TRBJ2-3, with 7 positions matching TRBD1. Looked up from germline, CDR1 is DFQATT and CDR2 is SNEGSKA (reference sequence). V was pared by 4 bases and J by 6 bases, with 10 bases of the junction left unmatched. CDR3 length: 14 amino acids. CDR3 nucleotides: TGCAGTGCTACTACCCGGGACAGCCATGATACGCAGTATTTT. Translation gives CSATTRDSHDTQYF.

Details on this clonotype: The junction departs from the called germline gene at one end, perhaps through a read error. The CDR3 here is CSVRDRLGLVDDEQFF. CDR3 sequence (DNA): TGCAGTGTTAGAGATAGGTTAGGACTAGTAGATGATGAGCAGTTCTTC. The chain carries TRBV20-1 and TRBJ2-1, with 7 bases that match TRBD2. CDR1 and CDR2 (germline): DFQATT, SNEGSKA (reference sequence). The CDR3 has 16 amino acids.

Points on this clonotype: Germline is not matched at one junction end, which may reflect a read error. The V call is TRBV20-1, the J call TRBJ2-2, with 14 bases matching TRBD2. This CDR3 contains 19 residues. Germline CDR1 is DFQATT and CDR2 is SNEGSKA (reference sequence). For the CDR3, the DNA is TGCAGTGTTAGAGCCGGACTAGCGGGAGGAGGAAGGGGGACTGGGGAGCTGTTTTTT. Translated: CSVRAGLAGGGRGTGELFF.

The J gene is TRBJ2-7, the V gene TRBV28; no reliable D call. The CDR3 is 13 amino acids. V lost 6 bases, J lost 5 bases, and 14 bases lay in between. Germline V lookup: CDR1 MDHEN, CDR2 SYDVKM. CDR3 DNA sequence: TGTGCCAGCAGCAATCGAGTATCCCACGAGCAGTACTTC. It specifies CASSNRVSHEQYF.

Turning to this clonotype: One end of the junction does not line up with germline, which may come from a read error. V and J are TRBV29-1 and TRBJ1-2; D unresolved. The CDR3 is made up of 14 amino acids. Germline V lookup: CDR1 SQVTM, CDR2 ANQGSEA. In DNA, the CDR3 is TGCAGCGTTGAACGGGCTTTCCCTAACTATAGCTACACCTTT. This translates into CSVERAFPNYSYTF.

This clonotype was detected many times. The V and J genes are TRBV20-1 and TRBJ2-2; no reliable D call. V was clipped by 3 bases and J by 4 bases, with 9 bases between them. CDR1 and CDR2 (germline): DFQATT, SNEGSKA (reference sequence). The CDR3 length is 13 residues. The CDR3 is CSASSPRTGELFF. As DNA, the CDR3 is TGCAGTGCTAGTAGTCCCCGCACCGGGGAGCTGTTTTTT.

Comments on this clonotype: At one of its ends the junction is not consistent with the germline gene, which may arise from a read error. V and J are TRBV20-1 and TRBJ2-7, with D possibly being TRBD1 (5 bases). In germline, CDR1 is DFQATT, CDR2 SNEGSKA (reference sequence). This CDR3 is 13 amino acids long. CDR3 sequence (DNA): TGCGGTGCTAGAGGCGACAGAGAATATGAGCACTACTTC. Translation: CGARGDREYEHYF.